This T cell receptor (beta chain) was documented in a study of blood T cell repertoires in COVID-19. Study context: Sites in the United States, Italy and Spain provided acute and convalescent COVID-19 samples. Sample material is recorded as cDNA or gDNA derived from T cells, B-cell-depleted T cells, or PBMCs.

CDR1 and CDR2 from the germline V gene are PRHDT and FYEKMQ (reference sequence). There are 14 residues in the CDR3. After removal of 7 bases from V and 6 bases from J, the junction contained 5 bases not matched to a gene. Authors' data handling: From reference gene primer amplification, estimates of nucleated cell counts were derived. Using immunoSEQ multiplex PCR, the repertoire was profiled, and TCRdb retains in-frame clones only, with some absent. V and J calls and clone size are as listed in that table; D and trimming were resolved from the DNA. The repertoire holds about 260,000 clones, with about 90% as singletons.

The rearrangement joins TRBV13 to TRBJ1-6, with 8 positions matching TRBD1. This TCR was sampled from a woman between 70 and 85 years old with COVID-19, enrolled during active disease. The material sequenced was peripheral blood. This CDR3 is CASTITGGNSPLHF. Here the CDR3 DNA reads TGTGCCAGCACCATAACAGGGGGTAATTCACCCCTCCACTTT.